The T cell receptor (beta chain) under discussion was sequenced for a study of shared clonotypes between healthy human individuals. Whole-study context: Researchers assigned three CD4 naive, three CD4 memory, two CD8 naive and one CD8 memory plate to each donor.

A note on this clone: Its antigen remains unidentified. This specimen includes other DNA sequences encoding the same CDR3.

Terminally differentiated effector memory CD45RA+ cells were excluded by CCR7 positive selection of CD45RO-negative cells. All the donors were Caucasian adults who lived in Nashville, Tennessee. Authors' methods: Filtering differed for immunoSEQ, which gave only junction sequences without quality scores. TCRdb's table, derived via immunoSEQ multiplex PCR, lists solely in-frame clones and lacks some. V, J and clone size reflect that table, while D and trimming were determined from the DNA. The data hold 1.5 million to 2.5 million clones, with 85% to 95% observed a single time. V was pared by 0 bases and J by 2 bases, with 6 bases between. Looked up from germline, CDR1 is SGDLS and CDR2 is YYNGEE. The CDR3 contains 14 residues. Study-wide points: Sequencing depth was expected to influence donor clonotype sharing.

The chain couples TRBV9 to TRBJ2-1; no clear D. Input material: naive CD8+ T cells sorted from blood. The TCR comes from a man aged 18 to 30 in good health. The CDR3 DNA is TGTGCCAGCAGCGTAGATGGAGCCTACAATGAGCAGTTCTTC. Its protein product is CASSVDGAYNEQFF.